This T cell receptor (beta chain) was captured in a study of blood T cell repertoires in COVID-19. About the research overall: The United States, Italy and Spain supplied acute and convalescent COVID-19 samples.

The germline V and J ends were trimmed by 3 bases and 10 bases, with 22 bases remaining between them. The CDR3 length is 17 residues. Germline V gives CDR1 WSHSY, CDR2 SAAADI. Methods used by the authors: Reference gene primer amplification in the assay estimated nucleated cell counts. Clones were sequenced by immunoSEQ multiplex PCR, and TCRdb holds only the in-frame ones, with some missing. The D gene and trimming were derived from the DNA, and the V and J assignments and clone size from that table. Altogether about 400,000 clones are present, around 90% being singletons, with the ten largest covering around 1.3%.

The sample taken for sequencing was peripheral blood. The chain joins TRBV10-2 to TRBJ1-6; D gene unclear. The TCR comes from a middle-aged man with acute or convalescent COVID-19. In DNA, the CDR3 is TGCGCCAGCAGTGAACTCCGGACCCTGACGGGAGGATCACCCCTCCACTTT. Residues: CASSELRTLTGGSPLHF.